One T cell receptor beta chain is described in this entry. Its antigen is not identified. Every one of the donors was a Caucasian adult that lived in Nashville, Tennessee. The CD4+ fraction was divided into a CD45RA+ naive subset and a CD45RA-negative memory subset. CDR3 length: 15 residues. CDR1 is SGHDT and CDR2 is YYEEEE in the germline V gene. V shed 0 bases, J shed 7 bases, and the junction held 3 bases outside the gene matches. These data belong to a study of shared clonotypes between healthy human individuals. Across the study: Each donor contributed plates that comprised three CD4 naive, three CD4 memory, two CD8 naive and one CD8 memory. Study outcomes and limitations: Blood was the sole source, and tissue repertoires probably differ.

TCRdb keeps only in-frame clones here, not all; method: immunoSEQ multiplex PCR. The repertoire holds 2 million to 2.5 million clones, with 93% as singletons. Input material: naive CD4+ T cells from PBMCs. The subset denotes: CD45RA+ positively selected. The chain combines TRBV5-6 with TRBJ2-1, with TRBD1 matching over 11 bases. This TCR was sampled from a man in his late teens or twenties in good health. Some clones in this sample may be carry-over from other donors' samples. CDR3 protein: CASSLVGTGGNEQFF. The CDR3 DNA reads as TGTGCCAGCAGCTTGGTTGGGACAGGGGGAAATGAGCAGTTCTTC. The full variable domain, rest sourced from reference TRBV5-6 and TRBJ2-1, is DAGVTQSPTHLIKTRGQQVTLRCSPKSGHDTVSWYQQALGQGPQFIFQYYEEEERQRGNFPDRFSGHQFPNYSSELNVNALLLGDSALYLCASSLVGTGGNEQFFGPGTRLTVL.